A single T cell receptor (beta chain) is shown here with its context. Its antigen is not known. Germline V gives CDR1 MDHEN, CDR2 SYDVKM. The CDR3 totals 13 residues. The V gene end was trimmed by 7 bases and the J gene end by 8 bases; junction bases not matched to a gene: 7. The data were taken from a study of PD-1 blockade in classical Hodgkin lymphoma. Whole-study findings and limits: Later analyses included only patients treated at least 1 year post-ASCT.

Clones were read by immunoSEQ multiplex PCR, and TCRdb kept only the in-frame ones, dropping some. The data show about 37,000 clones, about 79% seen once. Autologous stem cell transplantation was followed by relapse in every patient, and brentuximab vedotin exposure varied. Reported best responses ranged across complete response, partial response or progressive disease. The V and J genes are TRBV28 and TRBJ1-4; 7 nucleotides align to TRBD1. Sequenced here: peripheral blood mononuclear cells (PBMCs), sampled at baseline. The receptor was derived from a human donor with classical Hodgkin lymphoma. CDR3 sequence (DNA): TGTGCCAGCACCGGGACAGTCCTAGAAAAACTGTTTTTT. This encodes CASTGTVLEKLFF.